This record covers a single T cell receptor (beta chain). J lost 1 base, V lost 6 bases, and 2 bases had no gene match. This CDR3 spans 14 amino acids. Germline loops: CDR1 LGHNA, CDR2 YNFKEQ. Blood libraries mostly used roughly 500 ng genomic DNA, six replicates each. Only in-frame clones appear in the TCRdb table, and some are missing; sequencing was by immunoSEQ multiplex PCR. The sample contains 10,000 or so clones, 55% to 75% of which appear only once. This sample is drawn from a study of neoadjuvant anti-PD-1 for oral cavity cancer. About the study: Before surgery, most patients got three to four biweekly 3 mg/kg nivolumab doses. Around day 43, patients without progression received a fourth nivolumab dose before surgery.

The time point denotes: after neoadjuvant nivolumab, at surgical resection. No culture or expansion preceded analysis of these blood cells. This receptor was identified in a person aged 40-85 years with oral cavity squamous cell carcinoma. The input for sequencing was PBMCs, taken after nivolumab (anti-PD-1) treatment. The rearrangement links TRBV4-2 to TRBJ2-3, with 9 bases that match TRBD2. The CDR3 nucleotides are TGTGCCAGCAGATCTAGCGGGGGCACAGATACGCAGTATTTT. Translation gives CASRSSGGTDTQYF.